The present T cell receptor beta chain was sequenced within a study of T cell clonality in common variable immunodeficiency. Whole-study findings and limits: Common variable immunodeficiency TCR beta sequences reportedly had fewer deletions and N-nucleotide insertions. CVID subjects showed higher TCRbeta clonality than healthy controls. CVID subjects shared fewer TCRbeta clones than healthy controls did.

CVID and control samples used equivalent genomic DNA input. Clones were read by immunoSEQ multiplex PCR, and TCRdb kept only the in-frame ones, dropping some. The repertoire shows 35,000 to 50,000 clones, none seen only once; the top ten take approximately 0.71%. The CDR3 sequence is 14 residues long. CDR1 and CDR2 (germline): GTSNPN, SVGIG (reference sequence). The germline V and J ends were trimmed by 4 bases and 4 bases, with 13 bases remaining between them. This clone was detected ten times or more. What it recognizes is unknown. The read is 3 residues too short to cover the CDR3 end, so that end is filled in from the germline J gene.

The material sequenced was peripheral blood mononuclear cells. The rearrangement links TRBV30 to TRBJ1-4, with D unresolved. The TCR originated in a person aged 18 to 75 in good health. The covered CDR3 bases are TGTGCCTGGACCCGGCGAACAGTTAATGAAAAA. Protein product: CAWTRRTVNEK. The CDR3, in full, reads CAWTRRTVNEKLFF. The full variable domain, in which reference TRBV30 and TRBJ1-4 provide the parts outside the CDR3, is SQTIHQWPATLVQPVGSPLSLECTVEGTSNPNLYWYRQAAGRGLQLLFYSVGIGQISSEVPQNLSASRPQDRQFILSSKKLLLSDSGFYLCAWTRRTVNEKLFFGSGTQLSVL.